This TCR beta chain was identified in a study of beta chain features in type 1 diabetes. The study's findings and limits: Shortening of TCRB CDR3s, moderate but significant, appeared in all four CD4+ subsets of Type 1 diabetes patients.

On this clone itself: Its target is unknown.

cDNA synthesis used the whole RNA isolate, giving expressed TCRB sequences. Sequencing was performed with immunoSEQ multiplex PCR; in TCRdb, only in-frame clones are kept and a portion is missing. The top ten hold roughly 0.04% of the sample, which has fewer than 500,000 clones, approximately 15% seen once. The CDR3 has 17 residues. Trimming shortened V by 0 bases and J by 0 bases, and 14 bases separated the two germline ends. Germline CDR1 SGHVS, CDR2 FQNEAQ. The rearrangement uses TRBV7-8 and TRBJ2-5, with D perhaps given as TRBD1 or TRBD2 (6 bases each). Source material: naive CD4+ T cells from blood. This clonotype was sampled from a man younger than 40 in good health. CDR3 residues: CASSLAAFRGDQETQYF. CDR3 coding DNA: TGTGCCAGCAGCTTAGCGGCCTTTAGGGGGGACCAAGAGACCCAGTACTTC.